The 2 T cell receptor beta chains below all came from one sample that was sequenced in a study of blood T cell repertoires in COVID-19. The protocol was immunoSEQ multiplex PCR, while the TCRdb copy is restricted to in-frame clones and leaves out a portion. This table has 200,000 to 250,000 clones, roughly 80% appearing once. Sequenced material: PBMCs or T cells enriched from blood (not recorded which). The receptor set was obtained from a man between 60 and 75 years old who had recovered from COVID-19.

The genes are TRBV14 and TRBJ1-1, with TRBD1 matching 8 bases. V shed 8 bases, J shed 1 base, and the junction held 9 bases outside the gene matches. The germline V gene has CDR1 SGHDN and CDR2 FVKESK. The CDR3 runs to 15 residues. CDR3 protein: CASGDWDRRNTEAFF. As DNA, the CDR3 is TGTGCCAGCGGAGATTGGGACAGGCGGAACACTGAAGCTTTCTTT.

The chain recombines TRBV29-1 with TRBJ2-1; D unclear. V was clipped by 1 base and J by 9 bases, with 13 bases between them. CDR3 length equals 13 residues. Germline V gene sequence: CDR1 SQVTM, CDR2 ANQGSEA. In DNA, the CDR3 is TGCAGCGTTGAAGGTAACTCGTCGGGTGAGCAGTTCTTC. It codes for CSVEGNSSGEQFF.